One and the same sample provided the 12 T cell receptor beta chains below, sequenced in a study of beta chain features in type 1 diabetes. Their specific antigens are unknown. Study conclusions and caveats: Shorter TCRB CDR3s, moderately but significantly so, were found in Type 1 diabetes patients in all four CD4+ subsets.

Reverse transcribing all isolated RNA meant expressed TCRB transcripts were sequenced. TCRdb keeps only in-frame clones here, not all; method: immunoSEQ multiplex PCR. The sample carries under 350,000 clones, 14% recorded once. The sequenced sample consisted of naive CD4+ T cells from blood. The receptors here all came from a man aged 25 to 45 with type 1 diabetes.

The chain is built from TRBV7-2 and TRBJ2-1, with 8 bases identical to TRBD2. The CDR3 spans 15 residues. V was clipped by 1 base and J by 6 bases; unmatched bases: 5. CDR1 is SGHTA, CDR2 FQGNSA, per germline. The CDR3 DNA reads TGTGCCAGCAGCTTAGGCGCAGCGGGAGTCAATGAGCAGTTCTTC. As protein: CASSLGAAGVNEQFF.

This clone appeared a few times. The chain couples TRBV18 to TRBJ2-7, with TRBD1 identical over 7 bases. Germline CDR1 is KGHSH and CDR2 is LQKENI. The CDR3 is 15 residues long. Trimming cost V 0 bases and J 6 bases; bases outside gene matches: 8. The CDR3 DNA reads TGTGCCAGCTCACCACCGACAGGGAAGCGAGGCGAGCAGTACTTC. Protein product: CASSPPTGKRGEQYF.

The chain carries TRBV4-1 and TRBJ2-7; no clear D gene. This CDR3 is 15 amino acids long. Trimming left V 4 bases short and J 6 bases short, with 19 bases between. The germline V gene encodes CDR1 MGHRA and CDR2 YSYEKL. DNA of the CDR3: TGCGCCAGCAGCCTAACGTCCCTCGGAGTGGGCGAGCAGTACTTC. It translates to CASSLTSLGVGEQYF.

The DNA of the CDR3 is TGTGCCAGCAGCTCGCAGGGGCTCCATTATGAAGCTTTCTTT. Amino acids: CASSSQGLHYEAFF. The chain has TRBV11-1 and TRBJ1-1; possible D gene TRBD1, 6 bases. CDR3 size: 14 residues. CDR1 SGHAT and CDR2 FQDESV come from the germline V gene (reference sequence). With 4 bases removed from V and 7 bases from J, the gap between germline ends came to 16 bases. The variable domain in full, completed from reference TRBV11-1 and TRBJ1-1, reads EAEVAQSPRYKITEKSQAVAFWCDPISGHATLYWYRQILGQGPELLVQFQDESVVDDSQLPKDRFSAERLKGVDSTLKIQPAELGDSAMYLCASSSQGLHYEAFFGQGTRLTVV.

V and J are TRBV28 and TRBJ2-5, with 8 positions matching TRBD1. The CDR3 is 13 residues long. V lost 4 bases, J lost 5 bases, and 3 bases stayed unmatched. CDR1 and CDR2 from the germline V gene are MDHEN and SYDVKM. CDR3 protein: CASSSTGAETQYF. CDR3 sequence (DNA): TGTGCCAGCAGTTCGACAGGGGCGGAGACCCAGTACTTC.

This rearrangement joins TRBV7-2 to TRBJ2-1; D ambiguous. V lost 0 bases and J lost 8, with 8 bases in between. The CDR3 sequence is 13 residues long. Germline values: CDR1 SGHTA, CDR2 FQGNSA. The CDR3 coding sequence is TGTGCCAGCAGCTTAGCGCGCGTTGATGAGCAGTTCTTC. Its protein product is CASSLARVDEQFF.

The chain recombines TRBV6-6 with TRBJ2-7, with unresolved D. Germline CDR1 and CDR2: MNHNY and SVGAGI (reference sequence). Trimming stripped 4 bases from V and 1 base from J, with 14 bases between. The length of the CDR3 is 15 residues. CDR3 in amino acids: CASSFQTSNSYEQYF. The CDR3 DNA follows: TGTGCCAGCAGTTTCCAGACTTCGAATTCCTACGAGCAGTACTTC.

This clone was counted a few times. The V call is TRBV4-1, the J call TRBJ2-1; TRBD1 might be the D (5 bases). Trimming removed 3 bases at V and 4 bases at J, with 16 bases between. The CDR3 spans 16 residues. Germline values: CDR1 MGHRA, CDR2 YSYEKL. The CDR3 region is CASSQLIRVRYNEQFF. CDR3 DNA: TGCGCCAGCAGCCAGCTAATCAGGGTGAGGTACAATGAGCAGTTCTTC.

This clone has only a few counts. V and J are TRBV6-5 and TRBJ1-1; possibly TRBD1 for D (5 bases). Germline values: CDR1 MNHEY, CDR2 SVGAGI. This CDR3 is built from 15 residues. V was cut by 2 bases and J by 5 bases, with 15 bases left in between. This CDR3 is CASSYDRGIGTEAFF. The CDR3 nucleotides are TGTGCCAGCAGTTACGATCGGGGGATCGGTACTGAAGCTTTCTTT.

V is TRBV19 and J is TRBJ1-2; TRBD1 might be the D (5 bases). V gave up 2 bases and J gave up 8 bases, with 6 bases separating them. The germline V gene has CDR1 LNHDA and CDR2 SQIVND (reference sequence). This CDR3 spans 11 amino acids. CDR3 sequence (DNA): TGTGCCAGTAGTATACAGGGCGGCTACACCTTC. Residues: CASSIQGGYTF. Drawing the rest from reference TRBV19 and TRBJ1-2, the complete variable domain is DGGITQSPKYLFRKEGQNVTLSCEQNLNHDAMYWYRQDPGQGLRLIYYSQIVNDFQKGDIAEGYSVSREKKESFPLTVTSAQKNPTAFYLCASSIQGGYTFGSGTRLTVV.

This clone was found a few times. The V and J genes are TRBV15 and TRBJ2-7; 8 bases are a match to TRBD2. The CDR3 sequence is 15 residues long. The V segment lost 1 base and the J segment 5 bases; nucleotides outside the gene matches: 7. The germline gives CDR1 LNHNV, CDR2 YYDKDF (reference sequence). CDR3 sequence: CATSRVASGWDEQYF. CDR3 bases: TGTGCCACCAGCAGAGTCGCTAGCGGGTGGGACGAGCAGTACTTC.

This clone was recorded a few times. The V gene is TRBV7-2, the J gene TRBJ1-2; D unclear. V gave up 5 bases and J gave up 3 bases, with 10 bases separating them. Germline V CDR1 and CDR2: SGHTA, FQGNSA. The CDR3 loop spans 13 amino acids. In DNA, the CDR3 is TGTGCCAGCAGCCGTAACGGTGACTATGGCTACACCTTC. Protein sequence: CASSRNGDYGYTF.